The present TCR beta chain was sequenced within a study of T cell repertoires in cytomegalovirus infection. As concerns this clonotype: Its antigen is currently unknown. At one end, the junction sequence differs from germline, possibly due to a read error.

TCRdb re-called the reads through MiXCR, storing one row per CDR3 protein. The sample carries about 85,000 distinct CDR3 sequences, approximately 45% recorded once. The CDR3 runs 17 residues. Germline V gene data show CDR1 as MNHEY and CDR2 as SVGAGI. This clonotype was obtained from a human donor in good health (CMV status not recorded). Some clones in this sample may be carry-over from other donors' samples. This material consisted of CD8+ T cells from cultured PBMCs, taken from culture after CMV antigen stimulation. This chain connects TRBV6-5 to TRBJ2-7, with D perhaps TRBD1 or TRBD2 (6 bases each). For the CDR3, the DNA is TGTGCCAGCACTTACTTCGGGGGCCACTCCGAGATCTACGAGCAGTACTTC. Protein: CASTYFGGHSEIYEQYF.